These 8 T cell receptor beta chains were sequenced from one sample in a study of T cell changes during pregnancy in multiple sclerosis. Sequencing used immunoSEQ multiplex PCR; TCRdb keeps in-frame clones, though not all of them. The data contain about 17,000 clones, 87% of them singletons. The material was CD8+ T cells from peripheral blood mononuclear cells, obtained in the third trimester of pregnancy. These TCRs come from a female donor in good health, enrolled as a control in a pregnancy study.

The chain recombines TRBV6-1 with TRBJ2-2; D perhaps matches TRBD1 (6 bases). Germline CDR1 is MNHNS and CDR2 is SASEGT. The CDR3 contains 16 residues. The V end was cut by 4 bases, the J end by 2 bases, with 14 bases between. CDR3 DNA: TGTGCCAGCAGTGTTGGTTGGGACACCAACACCGGGGAGCTGTTTTTT. This sequence encodes CASSVGWDTNTGELFF.

The rearrangement joins TRBV6-4 to TRBJ2-2; the D is unclear. The germline V and J ends were trimmed by 7 bases and 3 bases, with 6 bases remaining between them. Germline values: CDR1 MRHNA, CDR2 SNTAGT. The CDR3 runs 12 residues. The CDR3 region has the DNA TGTGCCAGCAACTCGGACACCGGGGAGCTGTTTTTT. Protein sequence: CASNSDTGELFF.

The chain joins TRBV5-1 to TRBJ2-1; D may be TRBD2 (5 bases). The CDR3 length is 15 residues. CDR1 SGHRS and CDR2 YFSETQ come from the germline V gene. V was pared by 2 bases and J by 2 bases, with 11 bases between. The CDR3 DNA follows: TGCGCCAGCAGCTTCGGAGGAGGTGCCTACAATGAGCAGTTCTTC. Translating it yields CASSFGGGAYNEQFF. Looking up the rest from reference TRBV5-1 and TRBJ2-1 gives the full variable domain: KAGVTQTPRYLIKTRGQQVTLSCSPISGHRSVSWYQQTPGQGLQFLFEYFSETQRNKGNFPGRFSGRQFSNSRSEMNVSTLELGDSALYLCASSFGGGAYNEQFFGPGTRLTVL.

This rearrangement joins TRBV4-1 to TRBJ1-6, with D maybe TRBD1 (5 bases). The CDR3 is 15 amino acids. V was pared by 0 bases and J by 7 bases, with 10 bases between. Per the germline V gene, CDR1 is MGHRA and CDR2 is YSYEKL. CDR3 coding DNA: TGCGCCAGCAGCCAAGATCTTAGGGGAAATTCACCCCTCCACTTT. Translating it yields CASSQDLRGNSPLHF.

The chain links TRBV15 to TRBJ1-1; D may be TRBD1 (5 bases). Germline V gives CDR1 LNHNV, CDR2 YYDKDF (reference sequence). V was trimmed by 3 bases and J by 4 bases, leaving 9 bases between them. This CDR3 comprises 13 residues. For the CDR3, the DNA is TGTGCCACCAGCAGGGGACTTGGCACTGAAGCTTTCTTT. Protein sequence: CATSRGLGTEAFF.

The gene calls are TRBV28 and TRBJ2-7, with 12 nucleotides matching TRBD1. The CDR3 runs to 16 residues. Germline CDR1 and CDR2: MDHEN and SYDVKM. The J segment lost 0 bases and the V segment lost 5 bases, leaving 5 bases of the junction unmatched. CDR3 in amino acids: CASSPGTGGFSYEQYF. As DNA, the CDR3 is TGTGCCAGCAGTCCCGGGACAGGGGGCTTCTCCTACGAGCAGTACTTC.

The chain links TRBV11-2 to TRBJ1-1, with D possibly matching TRBD1 (5 bases). The CDR3 is 14 residues long. From germline, CDR1 is SGHAT and CDR2 FQNNGV. Trimming removed 6 bases from V and 1 base from J, with 12 bases in between. Here the CDR3 reads CASRWGEENTEAFF. The CDR3 DNA reads TGTGCCAGCAGGTGGGGGGAAGAGAACACTGAAGCTTTCTTT.

This chain connects TRBV9 to TRBJ1-2; D gene uncertain. The CDR3 sequence is 15 residues long. The germline V gene encodes CDR1 SGDLS and CDR2 YYNGEE. The V gene lost 4 bases and the J gene lost 4 bases, with 17 bases spanning the gap. CDR3 DNA: TGTGCCAGCAGCCCTGAAGAGGGCACAGCCTATGGCTACACCTTC. Translating gives CASSPEEGTAYGYTF.